A single sample is the source of the 5 T cell receptor beta chains below, sequenced in a study of blood T cell repertoires in COVID-19. Produced via immunoSEQ multiplex PCR; TCRdb's table is partial and in-frame only. The table shows 150,000 to 200,000 clones, with under 95% occurring only once. The material sequenced was peripheral blood. These TCRs come from a man in his fifties or sixties with active or convalescent COVID-19.

The V and J genes are TRBV6-5 and TRBJ2-7; D might be TRBD2 (6 bases). Germline assignment: CDR1 MNHEY and CDR2 SVGAGI. The CDR3 runs 13 residues. V lost 1 base and J lost 5, with 9 bases in between. The DNA of the CDR3 is TGTGCCAGCAGTTACTTGCGGGGAAACGAGCAGTACTTC. Amino acid sequence: CASSYLRGNEQYF.

The V gene is TRBV10-3, the J gene TRBJ1-5; D not resolved. Trimming pared 3 bases from V and 6 bases from J, leaving 9 bases between. The germline gives CDR1 ENHRY, CDR2 SYGVKD. The CDR3 sequence is 13 residues long. This chain's CDR3 is CAISERAPQPQHF. For the CDR3, the DNA is TGTGCCATCAGTGAACGTGCGCCTCAGCCCCAGCATTTT.

The chain recombines TRBV27 with TRBJ2-2; tentative D call: TRBD2 (7 bases). Germline lookup yields CDR1 MNHEY and CDR2 SMNVEV (reference sequence). The CDR3 runs 15 residues. V was pared by 10 bases and J by 6 bases, with 21 bases between. The CDR3 nucleotides read TGTGCCATCTCGAGAGGGGGGGCGGGACCCGGGGAGCTGTTTTTT. Translation gives CAISRGGAGPGELFF.

V usage is TRBV18 and J usage is TRBJ2-7; 9 bases are shared with TRBD1. Germline V gives CDR1 KGHSH, CDR2 LQKENI. The CDR3 is 15 amino acids. The V gene end was trimmed by 4 bases and the J gene end by 5 bases; junction bases not matched to a gene: 9. Written as DNA, the CDR3 is TGTGCCAGCTCACTCCGGGACAGGGAGTTGCACGAGCAGTACTTC. It encodes CASSLRDRELHEQYF.

The chain has TRBV7-9 and TRBJ2-3; 8 positions agree with TRBD1. The CDR3 has 16 residues. After removal of 4 bases from V and 6 bases from J, the junction contained 12 bases not matched to a gene. Germline CDR1 SEHNR, CDR2 FQNEAQ (reference sequence). The CDR3 region has the DNA TGTGCCAGCAGCTCGGATCCGACAGGGGTGGCGGATACGCAGTATTTT. It codes for CASSSDPTGVADTQYF.